This T cell receptor (beta chain) was observed in a study of blood T cell repertoires in COVID-19. Looking at the study overall: Samples of COVID-19 (acute and convalescent) were obtained from the United States, Italy and Spain. T cells, B-cell-depleted T cells, or PBMCs provided the cDNA or gDNA that served as material.

Original analysis: By means of reference gene primer amplification, nucleated cell counts were estimated. Data came from immunoSEQ multiplex PCR; TCRdb stores just in-frame clones and leaves some out. The V and J calls and the clone size are those of that table, but D and trimming were determined from the DNA. The sample has 280,000 or so clones, 88% seen once. V was trimmed by 1 base and J by 12 bases, leaving 10 bases between them. Germline V gives CDR1 SGHNT, CDR2 YENEEA. The CDR3 is 12 residues long. The source of this sequence is a man younger than 30 with active or convalescent COVID-19. Specimen: peripheral blood. This chain connects TRBV11-3 to TRBJ2-1; D possibly corresponds to TRBD2 (6 bases). CDR3 residues: CASSLGTNRQFF. The CDR3 DNA follows: TGTGCCAGCAGCTTAGGGACTAACAGGCAGTTCTTC.